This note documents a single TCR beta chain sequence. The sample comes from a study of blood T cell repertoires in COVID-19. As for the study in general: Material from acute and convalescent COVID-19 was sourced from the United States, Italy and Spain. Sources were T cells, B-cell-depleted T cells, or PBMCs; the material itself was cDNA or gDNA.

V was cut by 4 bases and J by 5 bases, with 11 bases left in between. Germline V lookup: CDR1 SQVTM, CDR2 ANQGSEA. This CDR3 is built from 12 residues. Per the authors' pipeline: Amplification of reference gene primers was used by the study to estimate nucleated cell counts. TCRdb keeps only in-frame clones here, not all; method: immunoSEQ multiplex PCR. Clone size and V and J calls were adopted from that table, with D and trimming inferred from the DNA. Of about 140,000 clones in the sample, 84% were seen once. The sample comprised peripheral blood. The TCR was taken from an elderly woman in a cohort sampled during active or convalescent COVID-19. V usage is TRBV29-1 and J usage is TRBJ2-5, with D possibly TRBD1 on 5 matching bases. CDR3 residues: CSVVRSGETQYF. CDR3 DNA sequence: TGCAGCGTTGTCAGGTCAGGGGAGACCCAGTACTTC. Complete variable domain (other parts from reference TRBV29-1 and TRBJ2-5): SAVISQKPSRDICQRGTSLTIQCQVDSQVTMMFWYRQQPGQSLTLIATANQGSEATYESGFVIDKFPISRPNLTFSTLTVSNMSPEDSSIYLCSVVRSGETQYFGPGTRLLVL.